This T cell receptor (beta chain) was sequenced for a study of T cells in Graves' hyperthyroidism and ophthalmopathy. The investigators amplified TCR beta CDR3 regions from RNA transcripts. The HTBI primer set was used in a first-round RT-PCR of the TCR CDR3. MiXCR was run by TCRdb on the multiplex PCR reads, yielding one entry per CDR3 protein. The profile covers under 400,000 distinct CDR3 sequences, with roughly 15% appearing a single time and 33% taken by the ten largest. This sample holds PBMCs from less than 13 ml fresh peripheral blood. Germline V gene sequence: CDR1 MNHEY, CDR2 SMNVEV (reference sequence). This CDR3 is built from 16 residues. With 1 base removed from V and 0 bases from J, the gap between germline ends came to 9 bases. There are many counts of this clonotype.

The source is a man younger than 40 with Graves' hyperthyroidism. The rearrangement links TRBV27 to TRBJ2-2; no firm D call. Sequenced: blood. CDR3: CASSLFVPPNTGELFF. CDR3 in DNA: TGTGCCAGCAGTTTATTCGTCCCTCCGAACACCGGGGAGCTGTTTTTT.